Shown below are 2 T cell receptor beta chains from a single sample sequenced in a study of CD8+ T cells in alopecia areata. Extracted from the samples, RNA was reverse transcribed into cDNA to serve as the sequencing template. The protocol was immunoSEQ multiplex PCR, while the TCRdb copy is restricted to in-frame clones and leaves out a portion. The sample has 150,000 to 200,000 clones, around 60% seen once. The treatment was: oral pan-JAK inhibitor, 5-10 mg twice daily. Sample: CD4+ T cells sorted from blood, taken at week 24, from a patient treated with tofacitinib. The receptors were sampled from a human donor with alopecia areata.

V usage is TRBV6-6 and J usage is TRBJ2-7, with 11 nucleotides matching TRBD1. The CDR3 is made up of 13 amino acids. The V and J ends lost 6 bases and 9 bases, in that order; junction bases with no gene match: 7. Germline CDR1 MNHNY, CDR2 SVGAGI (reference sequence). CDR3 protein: CASRMDRGHVQYF. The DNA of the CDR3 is TGTGCCAGCAGGATGGACAGGGGGCATGTGCAGTACTTC.

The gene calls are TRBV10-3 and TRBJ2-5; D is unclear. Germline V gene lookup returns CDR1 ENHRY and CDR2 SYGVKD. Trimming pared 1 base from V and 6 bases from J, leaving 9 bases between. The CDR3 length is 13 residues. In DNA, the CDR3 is TGTGCCATCAGTGAGTACGAGTTGAAGACCCAGTACTTC. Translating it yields CAISEYELKTQYF.